This TCR beta chain was captured by sequencing in a study of blood T cells in healthy people across ages. Study-wide results and caveats: PBMCs that were unsorted prevented a conclusive naive versus antigen-experienced comparison.

This clonotype has more than one count but fewer than ten. Its antigen is undetermined. The CDR3 loop spans 13 amino acids. Per the germline V gene, CDR1 is SQVTM and CDR2 is ANQGSEA. The V end lost 6 bases, the J end lost 1 base, and 13 bases lay between the germline ends. A second PCR of 7 to 11 cycles used a sample-barcoded 5' primer and a J-beta primer mix. A tag from a template-switch adaptor with 12 random nucleotides marked each cDNA molecule. In TCRdb, the 5' RACE reads were re-called with MiXCR into one record per CDR3 protein. The sample includes around 780,000 distinct CDR3 sequences, roughly 50% of them seen just once.

This chain connects TRBV29-1 to TRBJ2-7, with D perhaps TRBD2 (6 bases). The specimen was blood. The TCR was taken from a man aged 40-55 years in good health. For the CDR3, the DNA is TGCAGCGTCCAAGGAGGGCCATCCTACGAGCAGTACTTC. Encoded protein: CSVQGGPSYEQYF.